Reported below is one T cell receptor beta chain. These data come from a study of blood T cells in healthy people across ages. Study-level background: For every two T cells, template switching captured about one barcoded beta molecule.

Germline V CDR1 and CDR2: SGHNT, YENEEA. The CDR3 runs to 17 residues. The authors ran a second PCR of about 6 to 11 cycles using a sample-barcoded 5' primer and a J-beta primer mix. MiXCR was run by TCRdb on the 5' RACE reads, yielding one entry per CDR3 protein. The repertoire holds 790,000 or so distinct CDR3 sequences, with just over 55% as singletons. Russia was home to the donors, healthy Caucasian individuals aged about 6 to 90. Each donor gave about 9.3 milliliters of peripheral blood. Per-sample yields of isolated PBMCs were at least 6 million. The V call is TRBV11-3, the J call TRBJ2-7; weak D call: TRBD1 (5 bases). The J call may be mistaken, given a closer DNA end match to TRBJ2-5. Specimen: blood. The TCR sequence derives from a man aged 35 to 55 in good health. In nucleotides, the CDR3 is TGTGCCAGCAGCTTAGTTAGGCCAGGGCGTCAAGGGGAGACCCAGTACTTC. Its translation: CASSLVRPGRQGETQYF.